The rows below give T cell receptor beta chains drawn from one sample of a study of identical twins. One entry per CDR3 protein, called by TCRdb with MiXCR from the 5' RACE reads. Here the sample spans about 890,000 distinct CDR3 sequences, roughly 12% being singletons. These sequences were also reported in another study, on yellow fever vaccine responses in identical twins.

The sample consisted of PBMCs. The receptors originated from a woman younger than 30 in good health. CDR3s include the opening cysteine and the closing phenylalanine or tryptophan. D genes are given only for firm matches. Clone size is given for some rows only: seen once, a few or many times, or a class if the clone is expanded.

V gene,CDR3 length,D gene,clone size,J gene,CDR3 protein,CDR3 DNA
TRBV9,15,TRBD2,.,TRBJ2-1,CASSGTSGAANEQFF,TGTGCCAGCAGCGGAACTAGCGGGGCTGCGAATGAGCAGTTCTTC
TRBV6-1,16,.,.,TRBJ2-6,CASTPQVSTGANVLTF,TGTGCCAGCACCCCCCAGGTTTCAACTGGGGCCAACGTCCTGACTTTC
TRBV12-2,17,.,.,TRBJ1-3,CASRLPGTGARGNTIYF,TGTGCAAGTCGTCTTCCCGGGACAGGGGCTCGTGGAAACACCATATATTTT
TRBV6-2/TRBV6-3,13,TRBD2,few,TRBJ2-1,CASGAGGPNEQFF,TGTGCCAGCGGAGCGGGGGGGCCGAATGAGCAGTTCTTC
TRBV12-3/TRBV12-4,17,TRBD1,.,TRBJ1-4,CASSVDRGIATNEKLFF,TGTGCCAGCAGTGTAGACAGGGGGATTGCAACTAATGAAAAACTGTTTTTT
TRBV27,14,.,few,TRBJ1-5,CASSKRRFNQPQHF,TGTGCCAGCAGTAAACGACGGTTCAATCAGCCCCAGCATTTT
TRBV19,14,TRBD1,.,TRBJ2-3,CASSRGQGADTQYF,TGTGCCAGTAGTAGGGGACAGGGAGCAGATACGCAGTATTTT
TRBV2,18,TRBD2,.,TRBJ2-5,CASSEVGLAGVKQETQYF,TGTGCCAGCAGTGAAGTGGGACTAGCGGGAGTAAAACAAGAGACCCAGTACTTC
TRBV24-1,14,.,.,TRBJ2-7,CATSFTATSYEQYF,TGTGCCACCAGTTTTACAGCTACCTCCTACGAGCAGTACTTC
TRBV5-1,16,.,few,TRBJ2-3,CASSLAGPFGTDTQYF,TGCGCCAGCAGCTTGGCGGGCCCCTTTGGCACAGATACGCAGTATTTT
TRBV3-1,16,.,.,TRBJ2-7,CASSQDLQAGTYEQYF,TGTGCCAGCAGCCAAGATCTTCAGGCGGGAACCTACGAGCAGTACTTC
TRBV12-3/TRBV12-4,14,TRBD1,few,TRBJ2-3,CASSPAGTGDTQYF,TGTGCCAGCAGTCCGGCCGGGACAGGAGATACGCAGTATTTT
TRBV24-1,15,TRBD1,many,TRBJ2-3,CATSDGTASTDTQYF,TGTGCCACCAGTGATGGGACAGCTAGCACAGATACGCAGTATTTT
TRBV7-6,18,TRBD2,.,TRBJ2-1,CASSRKTGTSERNNEQFF,TGTGCCAGCAGCCGAAAAACAGGGACTAGCGAGAGAAACAATGAGCAGTTCTTC
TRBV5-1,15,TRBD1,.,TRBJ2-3,CASSLPTGLPDTQYF,TGCGCCAGCAGCTTGCCGACAGGGTTACCTGATACGCAGTATTTT
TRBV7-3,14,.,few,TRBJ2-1,CASSSGPPYNEQFF,TGTGCCAGCTCCAGCGGACCCCCCTACAATGAGCAGTTCTTC
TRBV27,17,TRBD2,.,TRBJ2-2,CASSLDSGGPNTGELFF,TGTGCCAGCAGTTTAGATAGCGGGGGACCGAACACCGGGGAGCTGTTTTTT
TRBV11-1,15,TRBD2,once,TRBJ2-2,CASCTSGPNTGELFF,TGTGCCAGCTGTACTAGCGGGCCGAACACCGGGGAGCTGTTTTTT
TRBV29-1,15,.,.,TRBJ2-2,CSVDKKGGHTRELFF,TGCAGCGTTGATAAGAAGGGGGGTCACACCAGGGAGCTGTTTTTT
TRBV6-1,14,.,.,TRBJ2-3,CASSEGIGTDTQYF,TGTGCCAGCAGTGAAGGCATAGGGACAGATACGCAGTATTTT